This T cell receptor (beta chain) derives from a study of blood T cell repertoires in COVID-19. Study-level background: What the recovered Cohort 3 donors had was two negative PCRs, clearance, or symptom resolution. PBMCs, B-cell-depleted T cells, or T cells provided the cDNA or gDNA that made up the material.

Assay: immunoSEQ multiplex PCR; the TCRdb copy retains only in-frame clones and omits some. The sample carries 300,000 to 450,000 clones, around 87% recorded once. The study drew participants aged about 18 to 95 years from roughly 25 US areas. The study assigned cohorts using participant-reported clinical history. Germline V gene data show CDR1 as LGHDT and CDR2 as YNNKEL (reference sequence). Trimming cost V 2 bases and J 4 bases; bases outside gene matches: 5. The length of the CDR3 is 15 residues. The sequenced sample was PBMCs or T cells enriched from blood (not recorded which). The TCR comes from a man aged 35 to 55 in a cohort exposed to, infected with or recovered from COVID-19 (not recorded which). V and J are TRBV3-1 (or the pseudogene TRBV3-2) and TRBJ1-2; 9 positions match TRBD1. CDR3 sequence: CASSQTGTGSYGYTF. As DNA, the CDR3 is TGTGCCAGCAGCCAAACCGGGACAGGGAGCTATGGCTACACCTTC.